A single sample is the source of the 21 T cell receptor beta chains below, sequenced in a study of blood T cells in healthy people across ages. PCR was performed a second time for about 7 to 12 cycles using a sample-barcoded 5' primer and a J-beta primer mix. TCRdb called the 5' RACE reads again in MiXCR, with one record for every CDR3 protein. The sample includes 750,000 to 1,000,000 distinct CDR3 sequences, under 35% seen only once; the top ten take 10% to 13%. This same sample was also part of a study on T cells of mothers and their children.

Sequences were obtained from blood. These receptors all come from a woman aged 40 to 50 in good health.

The chain uses TRBV28 and TRBJ2-7, with 8 bases aligning to TRBD1. The J call could be wrong; TRBJ2-5 is a better fit for the DNA end. The CDR3 is 15 amino acids. Germline CDR1 MDHEN, CDR2 SYDVKM. The CDR3 spells CASSPIGQGYETQYF. In DNA, the CDR3 is TGTGCCAGCAGTCCGATCGGACAGGGATATGAGACCCAGTACTTC.

This clonotype was counted at least ten times. The chain employs TRBV29-1 and TRBJ1-2, with D perhaps TRBD1 (6 bases). This CDR3 has 14 residues. The V gene's germline CDR1 is SQVTM and CDR2 ANQGSEA. V lost 5 bases to trimming and J lost 9 bases, with 22 bases between them. CDR3 residues: CSVKMGGNPYSYTF. The CDR3 bases are TGCAGCGTTAAAATGGGGGGCAACCCTTATAGCTACACCTTC. The variable domain in full, with the rest retrieved from reference TRBV29-1 and TRBJ1-2, is SAVISQKPSRDICQRGTSLTIQCQVDSQVTMMFWYRQQPGQSLTLIATANQGSEATYESGFVIDKFPISRPNLTFSTLTVSNMSPEDSSIYLCSVKMGGNPYSYTFGSGTRLTVV.

In the case of this clonotype: Possible read error: a much larger clone is one base away. The chain uses TRBV7-8 and TRBJ2-7, with 8 nucleotides matching TRBD1. The V gene end was trimmed by 5 bases and the J gene end by 4 bases; junction bases not matched to a gene: 7. CDR1 is SGHVS, CDR2 FQNEAQ, per germline. This CDR3 is 14 amino acids long. CDR3 loop: CASSGRTGRYEQYF. The CDR3 region has the DNA TGTGCCAGCAGCGGCCGGACAGGGCGGTACGAGCAGTACTTC.

This chain connects TRBV3-1 to TRBJ1-1; no clear D gene. The CDR3 is 15 amino acids. Germline CDR1 LGHDT, CDR2 YNNKEL (reference sequence). Trimming took 0 bases from V and 2 from J, leaving 10 bases between them. In DNA form, the CDR3 reads TGTGCCAGCAGCCAAGACGGGGTAGATAACACTGAAGCTTTCTTT. This sequence encodes CASSQDGVDNTEAFF.

This clonotype has just a few counts. The germline gene is not matched at one end of the junction; a read error may be the cause. The J gene is TRBJ1-1, the V gene TRBV28; TRBD1 aligns across 8 bases. The CDR3 length is 14 residues. The germline gives CDR1 MDHEN, CDR2 SYDVKM. The DNA for the CDR3 is TGTGCCGGCAGTTCGTCGACAGGGGCCACTGAAGCTTTCTTT. It yields the protein CAGSSSTGATEAFF.

This clonotype was counted many times. This chain links TRBV6-6 with TRBJ2-3; 8 nucleotides agree with TRBD1. The CDR3 sequence is 17 residues long. Per the germline V gene, CDR1 is MNHNY and CDR2 is SVGAGI (reference sequence). V shed 2 bases and J 4 bases; nucleotides not matched to a gene: 11. CDR3 amino acids: CASSYRTGPRFPDTQYF. DNA of the CDR3: TGTGCCAGCAGTTACCGGACAGGGCCAAGGTTCCCAGATACGCAGTATTTT.

This clonotype was detected a few times. V is TRBV9 and J is TRBJ1-3; no reliable D call. This CDR3 has 15 residues. CDR1 and CDR2 from the germline V gene are SGDLS and YYNGEE. V shed 0 bases and J shed 2 bases, with 9 bases lying between them. In nucleotides, the CDR3 is TGTGCCAGCAGCGTAGAGCAACCCCCTGGAAACACCATATATTTT. This sequence encodes CASSVEQPPGNTIYF.

Concerning this clonotype itself: This may stem from a read error, because a much larger clone lies one nucleotide away. The rearrangement uses TRBV12-3 or TRBV12-4 and TRBJ1-1, with D maybe TRBD1 (6 bases). The CDR3 is 16 amino acids. Trimming removed 6 bases from V and 5 bases from J, with 22 bases in between. The DNA of the CDR3 is TGTGCCAGCAGCGGACAGAGGGCGGTCGGTGGGACTGAAGCTTTCTTT. Protein sequence: CASSGQRAVGGTEAFF.

This clonotype was counted a few times. The chain links TRBV6-2 or TRBV6-3 to TRBJ2-7; 7 bases agree with TRBD1. This CDR3 comprises 15 residues. Germline V gene lookup returns CDR1 MNHEY and CDR2 SVGEGT. The V segment lost 4 bases and the J segment 3 bases; nucleotides outside the gene matches: 9. The CDR3 DNA follows: TGTGCCAGCAGTTCTCGAAGACAGGGAAACTACGAGCAGTACTTC. As protein: CASSSRRQGNYEQYF.

The J gene is TRBJ2-5, the V gene TRBV4-3; 10 nucleotides align to TRBD2. The CDR3 is 15 residues long. The V and J ends lost 2 bases and 3 bases, in that order; junction bases with no gene match: 3. The germline gives CDR1 LGHNA, CDR2 YSLEER. CDR3 nucleotides: TGCGCCAGCAGCCAATCCGGGACTAGCGAAGAGACCCAGTACTTC. Its protein is CASSQSGTSEETQYF.

This clonotype occurred a few times. V and J are TRBV18 and TRBJ2-7; the D gene is possibly TRBD1 (5 bases). The CDR3 is 14 residues long. V lost 3 bases to trimming and J lost 2 bases, with 11 bases between them. Germline CDR1 reads KGHSH; CDR2 reads LQKENI. CDR3 in amino acids: CASSPRTNTYEQYF. CDR3 nucleotides: TGTGCCAGCTCACCTCGGACAAACACCTACGAGCAGTACTTC. Filled out from reference TRBV18 and TRBJ2-7, the complete variable domain reads NAGVMQNPRHLVRRRGQEARLRCSPMKGHSHVYWYRQLPEEGLKFMVYLQKENIIDESGMPKERFSAEFPKEGPSILRIQQVVRGDSAAYFCASSPRTNTYEQYFGPGTRLTVT.

V and J are TRBV7-9 and TRBJ2-7; no reliable D call. Germline CDR1 SEHNR, CDR2 FQNEAQ (reference sequence). The CDR3 covers 13 residues. Trimming took off 1 base at V and 5 bases at J, with 9 bases between the two ends. This CDR3 is CASSLVRVNEQYF. Here the CDR3 DNA reads TGTGCCAGCAGCTTAGTTCGGGTTAACGAGCAGTACTTC.

The chain has TRBV7-3 and TRBJ2-1, with TRBD2 matching 8 bases. Germline V CDR1 and CDR2: SGHTA, FQGTGA. Unmatched junction bases numbered 7, after V lost 2 bases and J lost 7 bases. The CDR3 sequence is 15 residues long. CDR3 in DNA: TGTGCCAGCAGCTTAGCGGGGGGACGGGTTAATGAGCAGTTCTTC. Its protein is CASSLAGGRVNEQFF. The full variable domain, its missing parts supplied by reference TRBV7-3 and TRBJ2-1, is GAGVSQTPSNKVTEKGKYVELRCDPISGHTALYWYRQSLGQGPEFLIYFQGTGAADDSGLPNDRFFAVRPEGSVSTLKIQRTERGDSAVYLCASSLAGGRVNEQFFGPGTRLTVL.

There are many counts of this clonotype. The chain couples TRBV7-9 to TRBJ2-4, with 9 bases that match TRBD1. The CDR3 contains 14 residues. V shed 5 bases, J shed 11 bases, and the junction held 10 bases outside the gene matches. CDR1 is SEHNR, CDR2 FQNEAQ, per germline (reference sequence). Here the CDR3 reads CASSPRTGVDFQYF. DNA for the CDR3: TGTGCCAGCAGCCCCCGGACAGGGGTGGATTTTCAGTACTTC.

The chain has TRBV12-3 or TRBV12-4 and TRBJ2-1; 12 positions match TRBD1. This CDR3 comprises 15 residues. The junction had 8 bases not matched to a gene; V was cut back by 4 bases and J by 10 bases. The CDR3 region is CASSWDRGRRGEQFF. CDR3 in DNA: TGTGCCAGCAGTTGGGACAGGGGGCGACGCGGGGAGCAGTTCTTC.

V and J are TRBV4-2 and TRBJ1-4; 7 bases line up with TRBD1. In germline, CDR1 is LGHNA, CDR2 YNFKEQ. This CDR3 region has 14 residues. The trim removed 4 bases at V and 6 bases at J, leaving 5 bases unmatched. The CDR3 loop reads CASSPTGRDEKLFF. The CDR3 nucleotides are TGTGCCAGCAGCCCGACAGGGCGGGATGAAAAACTGTTTTTT.

On this clonotype: It may be a read error: a sequence one base away is much more abundant. The V gene is TRBV5-1, the J gene TRBJ1-1; 7 bases align to TRBD1. This CDR3 contains 13 residues. CDR1 and CDR2 (germline): SGHRS, YFSETQ. The CDR3, as DNA: TGCGCCAGCAGCAAACGAGGGGGCACTGGAGCTTTCTTT. Translated, it gives CASSKRGGTGAFF.

This clonotype was recorded a few times. J is TRBJ1-1 and V is TRBV4-1, with 7 bases aligning to TRBD1. Germline V gene lookup returns CDR1 MGHRA and CDR2 YSYEKL. This CDR3 is built from 15 residues. After removal of 2 bases from V and 7 bases from J, the junction contained 10 bases not matched to a gene. CDR3 sequence: CASSQPKQGIGEAFF. CDR3 DNA sequence: TGCGCCAGCAGCCAACCAAAACAGGGGATTGGTGAAGCTTTCTTT.

The CDR3 sequence: CASSFNRDREMEETQYF. CDR3 nucleotide sequence: TGTGCCAGCAGCTTCAACCGGGACAGGGAAATGGAAGAGACCCAGTACTTC. The rearrangement joins TRBV7-8 to TRBJ2-5, with TRBD1 matching over 9 bases. Per the germline V gene, CDR1 is SGHVS and CDR2 is FQNEAQ. The V gene end was trimmed by 3 bases and the J gene end by 3 bases; junction bases not matched to a gene: 11. The CDR3 sequence is 17 residues long.

This clonotype came up many times. The junction differs from germline at one of its ends, possibly a read error. The J gene is TRBJ2-7, the V gene TRBV5-1, with 11 bases aligning to TRBD2. The CDR3 length is 15 residues. Per germline, CDR1 SGHRS and CDR2 YFSETQ. Written as DNA, the CDR3 is TGTGCCAGCAGTCTCACTAGCGGGGGCTCCTACGAGCAGTACTTC. Amino acid sequence: CASSLTSGGSYEQYF.

Comments on this clonotype: One end of the junction does not line up with germline, which may come from a read error. The CDR3 protein is CAGSSFAQGMSYGYTF. The CDR3 region has the DNA TGTGCCGGCAGCTCCTTCGCACAGGGAATGTCCTATGGCTACACCTTC. This chain links TRBV7-2 with TRBJ1-2; tentatively, D is TRBD1 (6 bases). The CDR3 is 16 amino acids. The V gene's germline CDR1 is SGHTA and CDR2 FQGNSA.